This is a list of T cell receptor beta chains from one sample in a study of CD8+CD57+ T cells in acquired aplastic anemia. One entry per CDR3 protein results from TCRdb running MiXCR on the reads. The table lists 260,000 or so distinct CDR3 sequences, around half of them singletons. Sample: sorted CD4+, CD8+, or CD8+CD57+ T cells (not recorded which) from PBMCs. These receptor sequences come from a human donor with aplastic anemia. Each CDR3 is given with its conserved first and last residue. The D gene is left open where the match is weak. The size field is filled for only some rows; it gives once, few, many or a size class.

>TRBJ1-1|TRBD1|15|many|TRBV10-3
TGTGCCATCAGTCCCGGGACAGGTTCGGACACTGAAGCTTTCTTT
CAISPGTGSDTEAFF
>TRBJ1-2|.|16|.|TRBV4-2
TGTGCCAGCAGCCAAGGGTATGCTCCGGGAGACTATGGCTACACCTTC
CASSQGYAPGDYGYTF
>TRBJ1-6|TRBD1|20|few|TRBV12-3/TRBV12-4
TGTGCCAGCAGTCGGTACTACCCGGGACAGGGGAGCTCCTATAATTCACCCCTCCACTTT
CASSRYYPGQGSSYNSPLHF
>TRBJ1-2|.|11|.|TRBV20-1
TGCAGTGCTAGGTTAGGCCCGGGCTACACCTTC
CSARLGPGYTF
>TRBJ1-2|.|11|.|TRBV20-1
TGCAGTGGGGCGGAAGGGTATGGCTACACCTTC
CSGAEGYGYTF
>TRBJ2-7|TRBD2|14|many|TRBV29-1
TGCAGCGTTAAAAGCGGGAGTCGCCCCTACGAGCAGTACTTC
CSVKSGSRPYEQYF
>TRBJ1-5|.|13|many|TRBV12-3/TRBV12-4
TGTGCCAGCATGGGGGTCCCGGGGCAGCCCCAGCATTTT
CASMGVPGQPQHF
>TRBJ2-3|.|14|few|TRBV2
TGTGCCGCCGGACGGGCGACTAGCACAGATACGCAGTATTTT
CAAGRATSTDTQYF
>TRBJ1-1|TRBD1|17|.|TRBV5-1
TGTGCCAGCAGCTTATGGACAGGGGGCGACGGGAACACTGAAGCTTTCTTT
CASSLWTGGDGNTEAFF
>TRBJ2-3|TRBD2|14|.|TRBV7-9
TGTGCCAGCAGCTTGGGCGGGAGCCACAATGAGCAGTATTTT
CASSLGGSHNEQYF
>TRBJ2-1|TRBD2|15|.|TRBV29-1
TGCAGCGCCCCCGGGACTAGCGGGAGTTTAAATGAGCAGTTCTTC
CSAPGTSGSLNEQFF
>TRBJ1-6|.|13|.|TRBV10-1
TGCGCCAGCAGTGGGTACTCGTCGGGGACGCACGCCTTT
CASSGYSSGTHAF
>TRBJ1-6|.|18|.|TRBV7-9
TGTGCCAGCAGCACGCATGATCGGGGGGTGTCCTATAATTCACCCCTCCACTTT
CASSTHDRGVSYNSPLHF
>TRBJ1-1|.|17|many|TRBV7-8
TGTGCCAGCAGCTTACGGCTCTCGGGGGTAGGGAACACTGAAGCTTTCTTT
CASSLRLSGVGNTEAFF
>TRBJ1-4|.|13|.|TRBV10-2
TGCGCCAGCTCCGGACAAAATAATGAAAAACTGTTTTTT
CASSGQNNEKLFF